The 19 T cell receptor beta chains below were found in one sample sequenced in a study of Graves' ophthalmopathy and Graves' hyperthyroidism. RNA served as the template for amplifying TCR beta CDR3 regions. HTBI-primed RT-PCR formed the first round, and a multiplex PCR formed the second. TCRdb re-analysed the multiplex PCR reads in MiXCR, keeping a single row per CDR3 protein. The profile shows more than 550,000 distinct CDR3 sequences, under 50% of them singletons. Sequencing was done on a sample of peripheral blood. The receptors were sampled from an adult man with Graves' ophthalmopathy.

The V and J genes are TRBV7-9 and TRBJ2-2; 8 bases are a match to TRBD1. The CDR3 is made up of 15 amino acids. Germline CDR1 reads SEHNR; CDR2 reads FQNEAQ (reference sequence). Germline trimming cut 8 bases from V and 5 bases from J; bases unmatched to any gene: 10. As DNA, the CDR3 is TGTGCCAGCCCACACCGGGACAGGTCTACCGGGGAGCTGTTTTTT. Translation: CASPHRDRSTGELFF.

This clonotype was recorded at least ten times. The chain is built from TRBV19 and TRBJ1-1; no definite D call. Germline V CDR1 and CDR2: LNHDA, SQIVND (reference sequence). CDR3 size: 13 residues. Trimming took off 1 base at V and 3 bases at J, with 6 bases between the two ends. The CDR3 coding sequence is TGTGCCAGTAGTATAGGGGAGGACACTGAAGCTTTCTTT. Encoded protein: CASSIGEDTEAFF. Combining the CDR3 with reference TRBV19 and TRBJ1-1 gives the whole variable domain DGGITQSPKYLFRKEGQNVTLSCEQNLNHDAMYWYRQDPGQGLRLIYYSQIVNDFQKGDIAEGYSVSREKKESFPLTVTSAQKNPTAFYLCASSIGEDTEAFFGQGTRLTVV.

This clonotype was counted only a few times. CDR3 sequence reads: CASSLERVRDTGELFF. The CDR3 region has the DNA TGTGCCAGCAGTTTAGAAAGGGTCCGAGATACCGGGGAGCTGTTTTTT. This rearrangement joins TRBV12-3 or TRBV12-4 to TRBJ2-2; the D is unclear. Trimming shortened V by 1 base and J by 5 bases, and 14 bases separated the two germline ends. The CDR3 contains 16 residues.

The V gene is TRBV6-5, the J gene TRBJ1-1; D is possibly TRBD1 (6 bases). The CDR3 runs to 14 residues. V was clipped by 8 bases and J by 3 bases, with 16 bases between them. From germline, CDR1 is MNHEY and CDR2 SVGAGI. The CDR3 DNA sequence: TGTGCCAGCGGGACACGGGAGGGGGACACTGAAGCTTTCTTT. It codes for CASGTREGDTEAFF.

The rearrangement joins TRBV4-3 to TRBJ1-5; TRBD1 aligns across 7 bases. The CDR3 covers 19 residues. The trim removed 3 bases at V and 6 bases at J, leaving 20 bases unmatched. In germline, CDR1 is LGHNA, CDR2 YSLEER. The CDR3 DNA sequence: TGCGCCAGCAGCCATCATGCTAGGGAAGACAGGGAGAGGGGTCAGCCCCAGCATTTT. It translates to CASSHHAREDRERGQPQHF.

This clonotype was found many times. V is TRBV2 and J is TRBJ1-1, with D tentatively TRBD1 (5 bases). The V gene lost 7 bases and the J gene lost 3 bases, with 15 bases spanning the gap. The CDR3 is 14 amino acids. Germline assignment: CDR1 SNHLY and CDR2 FYNNEI. This CDR3 is CASISGMLDTEAFF. CDR3 nucleotide sequence: TGTGCCAGCATTTCAGGGATGCTAGACACTGAAGCTTTCTTT. Looking up the rest from reference TRBV2 and TRBJ1-1 gives the full variable domain: EPEVTQTPSHQVTQMGQEVILRCVPISNHLYFYWYRQILGQKVEFLVSFYNNEISEKSEIFDDQFSVERPDGSNFTLKIRSTKLEDSAMYFCASISGMLDTEAFFGQGTRLTVV.

This clonotype was recorded once. This rearrangement joins TRBV24-1 to TRBJ1-5; 7 nucleotides line up with TRBD1. Germline V CDR1 and CDR2: KGHDR, SFDVKD. The V and J ends lost 9 bases and 4 bases, in that order; junction bases with no gene match: 2. This CDR3 spans 12 amino acids. The CDR3 sequence: CATAGQNQPQHF. The DNA of the CDR3 is TGTGCCACCGCGGGACAGAATCAGCCCCAGCATTTT.

This clonotype was detected many times. The chain employs TRBV2 and TRBJ1-5; D remains unclear. V was pared by 5 bases and J by 1 base, with 12 bases between. CDR1 and CDR2 (germline): SNHLY, FYNNEI. CDR3 length: 15 amino acids. The CDR3 sequence: CASSPDPPSNQPQHF. The CDR3, as DNA: TGTGCCAGCAGTCCGGATCCGCCCAGCAATCAGCCCCAGCATTTT.

Comments on this clonotype: A much larger clone lies one base from this, so it may be a read error. This chain links TRBV7-7 with TRBJ2-2; D remains unclear. Germline CDR1 reads SSHAT; CDR2 reads FNYEAQ (reference sequence). The CDR3 is 14 amino acids. Trimming left V 8 bases short and J 6 bases short, with 16 bases between. The CDR3, as DNA: TGTGCCAGCGGCTCGTTTCCCCTTCCCGGGGAGCTGTTTTTT. Amino acid sequence: CASGSFPLPGELFF. The variable domain in full, completed from reference TRBV7-7 and TRBJ2-2, reads GAGVSQSPRYKVTKRGQDVTLRCDPISSHATLYWYQQALGQGPEFLTYFNYEAQPDKSGLPSDRFSAERPEGSISTLTIQRTEQRDSAMYRCASGSFPLPGELFFGEGSRLTVL.

There are many counts of this clonotype. This chain joins TRBV12-5 and TRBJ1-5; D might be TRBD1 (6 bases). Germline V gene sequence: CDR1 LGHNT, CDR2 FRNRAP. With 8 bases removed from V and 5 bases from J, the gap between germline ends came to 22 bases. The CDR3 covers 16 residues. CDR3 in amino acids: CASSSASAGAHQPQHF. The CDR3 bases are TGTGCTAGTTCCTCCGCTTCGGCAGGGGCACATCAGCCCCAGCATTTT.

This clonotype was counted many times. The V gene is TRBV6-2 or TRBV6-3, the J gene TRBJ1-5; the match to TRBD1 covers 8 bases. V shed 8 bases, J shed 7 bases, and the junction held 4 bases outside the gene matches. The CDR3 has 12 residues. The germline CDR1 and CDR2 sequences are MNHEY and SVGEGT. As DNA, the CDR3 is TGTGCCAGCGGACAGGGCGGGCAGCCCCAGCATTTT. It specifies CASGQGGQPQHF.

The gene calls are TRBV18 and TRBJ2-5; D is ambiguous. The CDR3 loop spans 16 amino acids. Trimming stripped 2 bases from V and 5 bases from J, with 18 bases between. Germline V gene sequence: CDR1 KGHSH, CDR2 LQKENI. CDR3 sequence (DNA): TGTGCCAGCTCACCAACGAGATCCGTTAATGGGGAGACCCAGTACTTC. Encoded protein: CASSPTRSVNGETQYF.

The chain carries TRBV20-1 and TRBJ2-7, with 9 bases that match TRBD2. Trimming took 0 bases from V and 2 from J; bases not matched to a gene: 5. Germline CDR1 reads DFQATT; CDR2 reads SNEGSKA (reference sequence). This CDR3 has 15 amino acids. As DNA, the CDR3 is TGCAGTGCTAGAGATCTCGGCGGGGGGGCCTACGAGCAGTACTTC. Translated, it gives CSARDLGGGAYEQYF.

Concerning this clonotype: This sequence may be a read error, since a much larger clone differs from it by one base. The chain employs TRBV14 and TRBJ2-7; D perhaps matches TRBD2 (5 bases). The germline V and J ends were trimmed by 8 bases and 6 bases, with 11 bases remaining between them. CDR3 size: 11 residues. Germline loops: CDR1 SGHDN, CDR2 FVKESK. In DNA form, the CDR3 reads TGTGCCAGCGGCAAAGCGGTCGAGCAGTACTTC. Protein: CASGKAVEQYF.

Concerning this clonotype: A much larger clone differs by one base, so this may be a read error. The rearrangement uses TRBV9 and TRBJ2-7; 7 bases agree with TRBD1. The germline V gene has CDR1 SGDLS and CDR2 YYNGEE. The CDR3 extends over 15 amino acids. The CDR3 sequence: CASSPWDSSSYEQHF. The CDR3 nucleotides read TGTGCCAGCAGCCCTTGGGACAGTAGCTCCTACGAGCAGCACTTC.

The rearrangement joins TRBV25-1 to TRBJ1-2, with D perhaps matching TRBD1 (5 bases). The CDR3 extends over 14 amino acids. V lost 4 bases and J lost 3, with 12 bases in between. The germline CDR1 and CDR2 sequences are MGHDK and SYGVNS. The CDR3 sequence is CASSAIGDDYGYTF. The CDR3 DNA follows: TGTGCCAGCAGTGCTATAGGGGATGACTATGGCTACACCTTC.

Turning to this clonotype: At one end, the junction sequence differs from germline, possibly due to a read error. V gene TRBV7-9 combines with J gene TRBJ2-7; TRBD1 matches at 10 bases. Germline CDR1 reads SEHNR; CDR2 reads FQNEAQ (reference sequence). This CDR3 has 16 amino acids. DNA of the CDR3: TGTGCCAGCAGCTTACCCCGGACAGGGGGTCCCTACGAGCAGAACTTC. Translating gives CASSLPRTGGPYEQNF.

As concerns this clonotype: The CDR3 carries no conserved terminal phenylalanine or tryptophan, so it likely arises from a read error. V usage is TRBV9 and J usage is TRBJ1-2, with D uncertain. Germline CDR1 is SGDLS and CDR2 is YYNGEE. V was pared by 3 bases and J by 0 bases, with 3 bases between. The CDR3 covers 12 residues. Here the CDR3 reads CASSGANYGYTL. The CDR3, as DNA: TGTGCCAGCAGCGGAGCTAACTATGGCTACACCCTC.

This clonotype was found many times. CDR3 loop: CASRPQGEEKLFF. In nucleotides, the CDR3 is TGTGCCAGCAGACCACAGGGGGAGGAAAAACTGTTTTTT. This chain connects TRBV11-2 to TRBJ1-4; 8 nucleotides align to TRBD1. Germline CDR1 is SGHAT and CDR2 is FQNNGV. The CDR3 covers 13 residues. Trimming at V came to 6 bases and at J to 8 bases, leaving 5 bases not matched to a gene.